This is a list of T cell receptor beta chains from one sample in a study of T cell responses to AZD1222 COVID-19 vaccine. Generated by immunoSEQ multiplex PCR, the TCRdb table keeps only in-frame clones and is missing some. The repertoire holds some 140,000 clones, with roughly nine tenths as singletons. The sample in question was peripheral blood, obtained on day 0 of AZD1222 vaccination. These receptors were taken from an adult in good health. The CDR3 runs from the conserved cysteine through the conserved F or W. D genes are given only for firm matches. Clone size appears in some rows only: once, few, many, or a class for an expanded clone.

CDR3nt: TGCGCCAGCAGCCAGGAATGGGGACCGAGGCAGGCGGCGGAGTATGGCTACACCTTC; CDR3aa: CASSQEWGPRQAAEYGYTF; abundance: -; j_gene: TRBJ1-2; v_gene: TRBV4-1; d_gene: -
CDR3nt: TGTGCCAGCAGTTCGCACGAGGCAGCGGGAAACACCATATATTTT; CDR3aa: CASSSHEAAGNTIYF; abundance: -; j_gene: TRBJ1-3; v_gene: TRBV28; d_gene: -
CDR3nt: TGCACCGAGCAGGGGAACACTGAAGCTTTCTTT; CDR3aa: CTEQGNTEAFF; abundance: -; j_gene: TRBJ1-1; v_gene: TRBV20-1; d_gene: -
CDR3nt: TGCAGCGTTGGTGGGACAGGGACTAACTATGGCTACACCTTC; CDR3aa: CSVGGTGTNYGYTF; abundance: -; j_gene: TRBJ1-2; v_gene: TRBV29-1; d_gene: TRBD1
CDR3nt: TGTGCCAGCAGCGCAGGAGCTAACTATGGCTACACCTTC; CDR3aa: CASSAGANYGYTF; abundance: -; j_gene: TRBJ1-2; v_gene: TRBV7-3; d_gene: -
CDR3nt: TGTGCCAGCAGTTTTGGACAGTCCTATGGCTACACCTTC; CDR3aa: CASSFGQSYGYTF; abundance: -; j_gene: TRBJ1-2; v_gene: TRBV27; d_gene: -
CDR3nt: TGTGCCAGCAGCCTGGGGGTTGAGCAGCCCCAGCATTTT; CDR3aa: CASSLGVEQPQHF; abundance: -; j_gene: TRBJ1-5; v_gene: TRBV5-8; d_gene: -
CDR3nt: TGCAGCGTTGAATATCAGAACTATGGCTACACCTTC; CDR3aa: CSVEYQNYGYTF; abundance: -; j_gene: TRBJ1-2; v_gene: TRBV29-1; d_gene: -
CDR3nt: TGCGCCAGCAGCTTTGCCGAGAGCTATGGCTACACCTTC; CDR3aa: CASSFAESYGYTF; abundance: -; j_gene: TRBJ1-2; v_gene: TRBV5-1; d_gene: -
CDR3nt: TGTGCCAGCAGTCGGACAGAAATTGGAAACACCATATATTTT; CDR3aa: CASSRTEIGNTIYF; abundance: -; j_gene: TRBJ1-3; v_gene: TRBV3-1/TRBV3-2; d_gene: -
CDR3nt: TGTGCCAGCCAACCGGGACAGATCTACGAGCAGTACTTC; CDR3aa: CASQPGQIYEQYF; abundance: once; j_gene: TRBJ2-7; v_gene: TRBV2; d_gene: TRBD1
CDR3nt: TGTGCCAGCAGCTTTTACGGGGGCCAAGAGACCCAGTACTTC; CDR3aa: CASSFYGGQETQYF; abundance: -; j_gene: TRBJ2-5; v_gene: TRBV7-2; d_gene: -
CDR3nt: TGTGCCAGCAGCGTAGTAGGGGGTTGGGACTTAAGGACGGGTGAGCAGTTCTTC; CDR3aa: CASSVVGGWDLRTGEQFF; abundance: -; j_gene: TRBJ2-1; v_gene: TRBV9; d_gene: -
CDR3nt: TGTGCCAGCCGAATTCAGGGGGCTGATGAAAAACTGTTTTTT; CDR3aa: CASRIQGADEKLFF; abundance: -; j_gene: TRBJ1-4; v_gene: TRBV28; d_gene: TRBD1
CDR3nt: TGTGCCAGCAGCGTAGGGGGCAGCTCCTCCTACGAGCAGTACTTC; CDR3aa: CASSVGGSSSYEQYF; abundance: -; j_gene: TRBJ2-7; v_gene: TRBV9; d_gene: -
CDR3nt: TGCGCCAGCAATTTCGGCTCAGTACAGGGGTCCTACGAGCAGTACTTC; CDR3aa: CASNFGSVQGSYEQYF; abundance: -; j_gene: TRBJ2-7; v_gene: TRBV5-1; d_gene: TRBD1
CDR3nt: TGTGCCAGCAGTTACCCTATCGCCGAACAAGGGGACTACTACGAGCAGTACTTC; CDR3aa: CASSYPIAEQGDYYEQYF; abundance: few; j_gene: TRBJ2-7; v_gene: TRBV6-2/TRBV6-3; d_gene: TRBD2
CDR3nt: TGTGCCACCAGCAGAGGAACAACCCTGGGACAGGCAAATTTTCCCCTCCACTTT; CDR3aa: CATSRGTTLGQANFPLHF; abundance: -; j_gene: TRBJ1-6; v_gene: TRBV15; d_gene: TRBD1
CDR3nt: TGTGCCAGCAGTCCCAGAATAAGGCGGGCCGATACGCAGTATTTT; CDR3aa: CASSPRIRRADTQYF; abundance: -; j_gene: TRBJ2-3; v_gene: TRBV6-5; d_gene: -
CDR3nt: TGCGCCAGCAGCCCGAGGACTAGCGGGAGGCAGGAGACCCAGTACTTC; CDR3aa: CASSPRTSGRQETQYF; abundance: -; j_gene: TRBJ2-5; v_gene: TRBV5-1; d_gene: TRBD2
CDR3nt: TGCAGTGCCCGGGGGAATGGCTACACCTTC; CDR3aa: CSARGNGYTF; abundance: -; j_gene: TRBJ1-2; v_gene: TRBV20-1; d_gene: -
CDR3nt: TGTGCCAGCAGGACGGACAGGGGAAATATTGACACTGAAGCTTTCTTT; CDR3aa: CASRTDRGNIDTEAFF; abundance: -; j_gene: TRBJ1-1; v_gene: TRBV2; d_gene: TRBD1
CDR3nt: TGCGCCAGCAGTGAGTCTGGGGGAGGGCCGAGGGAGCAGTACTTC; CDR3aa: CASSESGGGPREQYF; abundance: -; j_gene: TRBJ2-7; v_gene: TRBV10-1; d_gene: TRBD2
CDR3nt: TGTGCCAGCAGCTCACAGGGCCAGCGGCCCTATGGCTACACCTTC; CDR3aa: CASSSQGQRPYGYTF; abundance: -; j_gene: TRBJ1-2; v_gene: TRBV7-2; d_gene: -
CDR3nt: TGTGCCAGCAGCTTGGATCCAGGGACCCACTATGGCTACACCTTC; CDR3aa: CASSLDPGTHYGYTF; abundance: -; j_gene: TRBJ1-2; v_gene: TRBV5-5; d_gene: -
CDR3nt: TGCGCCAGCAGTTCCGGGACAGGAGCCGCGGGAAACACCATATATTTT; CDR3aa: CASSSGTGAAGNTIYF; abundance: once; j_gene: TRBJ1-3; v_gene: TRBV4-3; d_gene: TRBD1
CDR3nt: TGTGCCAGCAGCCAAGATCTAGAGCAGTACTTC; CDR3aa: CASSQDLEQYF; abundance: -; j_gene: TRBJ2-7; v_gene: TRBV14; d_gene: -
CDR3nt: TGTGCCAGCAGTTCCCCACACTTGACAGGGCGAAGGAATGAGCAGTTCTTC; CDR3aa: CASSSPHLTGRRNEQFF; abundance: few; j_gene: TRBJ2-1; v_gene: TRBV27; d_gene: TRBD1
CDR3nt: TGTGCCAGCAGTAGAGTTAGCGGCTCCTACGAGCAGTACTTC; CDR3aa: CASSRVSGSYEQYF; abundance: -; j_gene: TRBJ2-7; v_gene: TRBV9; d_gene: -
CDR3nt: TGTGCCAGCAGTCGGGACCAGGGAGGTCAGCCCCAGCATTTT; CDR3aa: CASSRDQGGQPQHF; abundance: -; j_gene: TRBJ1-5; v_gene: TRBV6-6; d_gene: -
CDR3nt: TGCGCCAGCAGCCAAGTACTCTCGGGTAGAGGGCTTAGCAATCAGCCCCAGCATTTT; CDR3aa: CASSQVLSGRGLSNQPQHF; abundance: -; j_gene: TRBJ1-5; v_gene: TRBV4-1; d_gene: -
CDR3nt: TGTGCCTGGGACTCAGGGTGGGGTGAGAACACTGAAGCTTTCTTT; CDR3aa: CAWDSGWGENTEAFF; abundance: -; j_gene: TRBJ1-1; v_gene: TRBV30; d_gene: -
CDR3nt: TGTGCCACCAGTGATTCCCCGGGACAGGAAATCAATGAGCAGTTCTTC; CDR3aa: CATSDSPGQEINEQFF; abundance: -; j_gene: TRBJ2-1; v_gene: TRBV24-1; d_gene: TRBD1
CDR3nt: TGCGCCAGCAGCCCCGAGGGCAACCAGCCCCAGCATTTT; CDR3aa: CASSPEGNQPQHF; abundance: -; j_gene: TRBJ1-5; v_gene: TRBV4-1; d_gene: -
CDR3nt: TGTGCCAGCAGCTCGGGGACTGTCCTTGAAGCTTTCTTT; CDR3aa: CASSSGTVLEAFF; abundance: -; j_gene: TRBJ1-1; v_gene: TRBV5-4; d_gene: -
CDR3nt: TGCGCCAGCAGCTCAGTCAGGGGGGACCTAGATACGCAGTATTTT; CDR3aa: CASSSVRGDLDTQYF; abundance: -; j_gene: TRBJ2-3; v_gene: TRBV5-1; d_gene: -
CDR3nt: TGTGCCACCGGGGACAGGGAAAATTCACCCCTCCACTTT; CDR3aa: CATGDRENSPLHF; abundance: -; j_gene: TRBJ1-6; v_gene: TRBV19; d_gene: TRBD1
CDR3nt: TGTGCCAGTAGTATAGTCGGGGGGGTACCTGAAGCTTTCTTT; CDR3aa: CASSIVGGVPEAFF; abundance: -; j_gene: TRBJ1-1; v_gene: TRBV19; d_gene: -
CDR3nt: TGTGCCAGCAGCTTTTTCACCCCCTCCGGGACAGACACTGAAGCTTTCTTT; CDR3aa: CASSFFTPSGTDTEAFF; abundance: once; j_gene: TRBJ1-1; v_gene: TRBV7-6; d_gene: TRBD1